The sequence of this T cell receptor beta chain was determined in a study of tumor-infiltrating lymphocytes in primary liver carcinoma. Study-wide background: With diameters of roughly 4.2 to 10 cm, tumors were stage T1-T3 N0M0. Read depth, roughly 3.65 to 8 million productive TCRbeta reads, did not differ significantly between tissues. Study observations and caveats: Reduced overlap was seen in tumor-adjacent and tumor-blood pairs versus tumor region pairs. The top-250-clone fraction was significantly higher in tumors than in blood (p = 0.039).

Germline CDR1 and CDR2: DFQATT and SNEGSKA (reference sequence). This CDR3 region has 15 residues. V shed 4 bases and J shed 0 bases, with 16 bases lying between them. Concerning this clonotype itself: Its antigen is undetermined. A much larger clone is a single base away; this may be a read error.

From unsorted bulk tissue weighing about 18-30 mg, DNA and RNA were co-extracted. The researchers produced TCR beta cDNA from approximately 0.45 ug total RNA with a constant-region primer. Amplification in three nested multiplex PCR rounds with slightly modified ARM-PCR gave rise to TCR beta libraries. For roughly 11 cycles apiece, the opening two PCR rounds ran with TRBV1-TRBV30 forward primers and a C-beta reverse primer. MiXCR, run by TCRdb on the multiplex PCR reads, gives a single entry per CDR3 protein. The sample records roughly 100,000 distinct CDR3 sequences, 69% being singletons. Sequenced input: liver tumor tissue from sampling region 5. Subset here: tumor region T5, tumor centre. The gene calls are TRBV20-1 and TRBJ2-7, with D possibly TRBD1 on 5 matching bases. The receptor comes from a woman in her sixties or seventies with primary liver carcinoma and hepatitis B virus infection. The DNA of the CDR3 is TGCAGTGCTACCGATACTGTACAGGACTCCTACGAGCAGTACTTC. Translating it yields CSATDTVQDSYEQYF.